The 6 T cell receptor beta chains reported below all come from one sample, sequenced in a study of OX40 agonist ivuxolimab in advanced cancers. Method: immunoSEQ multiplex PCR; TCRdb's copy keeps in-frame clones and lacks some. Of approximately 44,000 clones in the sample, roughly 84% were seen once. Source: CD4+ or CD8+ T cells sorted from blood, taken in a trial of the OX40 agonist ivuxolimab. The receptors stem from an adult with an advanced solid tumor such as melanoma, head and neck, liver or kidney cancer.

This clone has only one observation. This rearrangement joins TRBV27 to TRBJ1-6; D call uncertain. This CDR3 is 15 amino acids long. Germline V lookup: CDR1 MNHEY, CDR2 SMNVEV (reference sequence). The ends were cut back, 3 bases at V and 2 bases at J, with 8 bases in the middle. The CDR3 loop is CASSFFQTYNSPLHF. CDR3 DNA: TGTGCCAGCAGTTTTTTTCAGACCTATAATTCACCCCTCCACTTT.

V is TRBV6-1 and J is TRBJ2-7, with TRBD1 identical over 8 bases. The CDR3 is 14 residues long. CDR1 and CDR2 (germline): MNHNS, SASEGT. V dropped 7 bases and J dropped 0; count of bases not matched to a gene: 5. DNA for the CDR3: TGTGCCAGCACGAGGACAGGGAGCTCCTACGAGCAGTACTTC. Its protein is CASTRTGSSYEQYF.

CDR3: CASTPGGSSYNEQFF. The CDR3 DNA is TGTGCCAGCACCCCTGGCGGGAGCTCCTACAATGAGCAGTTCTTC. The chain has TRBV6-5 and TRBJ2-1, with 7 bases lining up with TRBD2. The CDR3 is 15 amino acids. Germline CDR1 and CDR2: MNHEY and SVGAGI. After removal of 7 bases from V and 0 bases from J, the junction contained 6 bases not matched to a gene.

V usage is TRBV29-1 and J usage is TRBJ2-1; D possibly uses TRBD1 or TRBD2 (5 bases each). In germline, CDR1 is SQVTM, CDR2 ANQGSEA. CDR3 length equals 12 residues. With 6 bases removed from V and 7 bases from J, the gap between germline ends came to 13 bases. The CDR3 nucleotides are TGCAGCGTCCACAACGGGGCAAATGAGCAGTTCTTC. Encoded protein: CSVHNGANEQFF.

This clone was seen only once. The CDR3 loop is CASSLPLTGNEQYF. Here the CDR3 DNA reads TGTGCCAGCAGTTTGCCTTTGACAGGGAACGAGCAGTACTTC. The chain recombines TRBV28 with TRBJ2-7, with 7 bases matching TRBD1. The CDR3 is 14 amino acids. Germline assignment: CDR1 MDHEN and CDR2 SYDVKM. Losses at the gene ends were 3 bases for V and 5 bases for J; bases not matched to a gene: 7.

The V and J genes are TRBV5-1 and TRBJ2-1; D not certain. The CDR3 extends over 14 amino acids. V lost 1 base and J lost 1, with 6 bases in between. Germline V CDR1 and CDR2: SGHRS, YFSETQ. Here the CDR3 DNA reads TGCGCCAGCAGCTTGCTCGGATCCTACAATGAGCAGTTCTTC. It translates to CASSLLGSYNEQFF.